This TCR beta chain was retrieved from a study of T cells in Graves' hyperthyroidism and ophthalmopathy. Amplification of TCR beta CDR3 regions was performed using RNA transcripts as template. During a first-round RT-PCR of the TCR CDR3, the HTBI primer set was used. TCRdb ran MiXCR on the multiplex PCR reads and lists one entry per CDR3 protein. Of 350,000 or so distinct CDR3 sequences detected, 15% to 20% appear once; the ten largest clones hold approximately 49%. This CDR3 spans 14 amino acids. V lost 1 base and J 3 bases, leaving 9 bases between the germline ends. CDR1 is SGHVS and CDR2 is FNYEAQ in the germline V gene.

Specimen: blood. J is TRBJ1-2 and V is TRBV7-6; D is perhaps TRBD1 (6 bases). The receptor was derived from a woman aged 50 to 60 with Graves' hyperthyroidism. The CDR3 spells CASSLGQDDYGYTF. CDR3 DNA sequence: TGTGCCAGCAGCTTAGGACAGGACGACTATGGCTACACCTTC.